Following are 10 T cell receptor beta chains from one sample sequenced in a study of blood T cell repertoires in COVID-19. Data came from immunoSEQ multiplex PCR; TCRdb stores just in-frame clones and leaves some out. Among about 150,000 clones listed, 70% to 90% were seen once. Specimen: PBMCs or T cells enriched from blood (not recorded which). The receptors here all came from a middle-aged man who had recovered from COVID-19.

The gene calls are TRBV5-1 and TRBJ1-4; perhaps TRBD1 as D (6 bases). V was shortened by 3 bases and J by 8 bases, with 14 bases between the two germline ends. The CDR3 sequence is 14 residues long. Germline CDR1 reads SGHRS; CDR2 reads YFSETQ. The CDR3 here is CASSSSETGEKLFF. DNA for the CDR3: TGCGCCAGCAGCTCCTCCGAGACAGGAGAAAAACTGTTTTTT.

The chain joins TRBV5-6 to TRBJ2-2, with D unclear. CDR3 size: 14 residues. The germline CDR1 and CDR2 sequences are SGHDT and YYEEEE. V lost 5 bases and J lost 4, with 12 bases in between. In nucleotides, the CDR3 is TGTGCCAGCAGTTCTCCCACTGGCACCGGGGAGCTGTTTTTT. It specifies CASSSPTGTGELFF.

The count of this clone is one. The chain employs TRBV18 and TRBJ1-2; D remains ambiguous. The CDR3 is 12 residues long. CDR1 and CDR2 (germline): KGHSH, LQKENI. With 4 bases removed from V and 8 bases from J, the gap between germline ends came to 11 bases. CDR3 residues: CASSHRTGGYTF. In DNA form, the CDR3 reads TGTGCCAGCTCACACCGAACCGGGGGCTACACCTTC. The full variable domain, in which reference TRBV18 and TRBJ1-2 provide the parts outside the CDR3, is NAGVMQNPRHLVRRRGQEARLRCSPMKGHSHVYWYRQLPEEGLKFMVYLQKENIIDESGMPKERFSAEFPKEGPSILRIQQVVRGDSAAYFCASSHRTGGYTFGSGTRLTVV.

The gene calls are TRBV6-5 and TRBJ2-7, with TRBD2 as a possible D gene (5 bases). The CDR3 is 13 amino acids. V shed 3 bases and J shed 6 bases, with 12 bases lying between them. Germline V gene lookup returns CDR1 MNHEY and CDR2 SVGAGI. The chain's CDR3 is CASSYYEGSEQYV. CDR3 nucleotide sequence: TGTGCCAGCAGTTATTATGAGGGTTCCGAGCAGTACGTC.

The chain joins TRBV28 to TRBJ1-4; possibly TRBD1 for D (6 bases). The length of the CDR3 is 15 residues. The germline V gene has CDR1 MDHEN and CDR2 SYDVKM. V was clipped by 1 base and J by 7 bases, with 13 bases between them. The DNA of the CDR3 is TGTGCCAGCAGTTTATCTACAGGGCTCGGTGAAAAACTGTTTTTT. As protein: CASSLSTGLGEKLFF.

The chain uses TRBV6-5 and TRBJ2-3; D gene ambiguous. Germline values: CDR1 MNHEY, CDR2 SVGAGI. Trimming removed 4 bases from V and 6 bases from J, with 5 bases in between. The CDR3 covers 11 residues. Written as DNA, the CDR3 is TGTGCCAGCAGTTTGTCGGATACGCAGTATTTT. It is translated as CASSLSDTQYF.

This chain joins TRBV2 and TRBJ2-3; 10 bases match TRBD2. The germline gives CDR1 SNHLY, CDR2 FYNNEI. This CDR3 region has 15 residues. J gave up 9 bases and V 11 bases, and 17 bases lay outside the gene matches. CDR3 nucleotides: TGTGCCGCGGCGGAGCTAGCGGGGGTGTGGGGGACGCAGTATTTT. Translating it yields CAAAELAGVWGTQYF.

The chain has TRBV2 and TRBJ2-5, with 11 bases matching TRBD2. Germline V gene data show CDR1 as SNHLY and CDR2 as FYNNEI. The V segment lost 6 bases and the J segment 5 bases; nucleotides outside the gene matches: 8. The CDR3 extends over 15 amino acids. The CDR3 DNA is TGTGCCAGCAGCGATAGCGGGGGGGCCCGGGAGACCCAGTACTTC. It codes for CASSDSGGARETQYF.

The CDR3 spells CASRRDRGGNEKLFF. Written as DNA, the CDR3 is TGTGCCAGCAGAAGAGACAGGGGTGGGAATGAAAAACTGTTTTTT. The chain employs TRBV6-5 and TRBJ1-4, with 8 bases lining up with TRBD1. Germline values: CDR1 MNHEY, CDR2 SVGAGI. This CDR3 is built from 15 residues. V lost 6 bases and J lost 5; bases outside the gene matches: 8.

The V and J genes are TRBV28 and TRBJ2-1, with 9 nucleotides matching TRBD1. CDR1 MDHEN and CDR2 SYDVKM come from the germline V gene. Losses at the gene ends were 3 bases for V and 7 bases for J; bases not matched to a gene: 4. The CDR3 length is 14 residues. In nucleotides, the CDR3 is TGTGCCAGCAGTTTGACAGGGGGGAAGAATGAGCAGTTCTTC. Its translation is CASSLTGGKNEQFF.